The 29 T cell receptor beta chains reported below all come from one sample, sequenced in a study of T-cell memory formation after mild COVID-19. TCRdb fed the 5' RACE reads into MiXCR, producing one record per CDR3 protein. The sample lists around 210,000 distinct CDR3 sequences, 9.5% to 10% occurring once. Sequencing input: PBMCs or a T cell subset sorted from them (not recorded which). The origin of the receptors is a man in his late teens or twenties who had mild COVID-19 (a few samples of this study predate the infection). Cell type and time point are not known.

The chain combines TRBV6-6 with TRBJ1-5, with D possibly matching TRBD1 (5 bases). The V end lost 6 bases, the J end lost 4 bases, and 16 bases lay between the germline ends. This CDR3 is built from 15 residues. From germline, CDR1 is MNHNY and CDR2 SVGAGI (reference sequence). The CDR3 nucleotides read TGTGCCAGCAGCCTTCAGGGCAGTCGGAATCAGCCCCAGCATTTT. Translating gives CASSLQGSRNQPQHF.

This clonotype occurred a few times. This chain joins TRBV6-5 and TRBJ1-2, with TRBD1 matching over 9 bases. Germline V gene data show CDR1 as MNHEY and CDR2 as SVGAGI. The J segment lost 7 bases and the V segment lost 0 bases, leaving 12 bases of the junction unmatched. The CDR3 length is 17 residues. CDR3 in amino acids: CASSYSNLGQGIFGYTF. CDR3 in DNA: TGTGCCAGCAGTTACTCCAACCTGGGACAGGGTATTTTTGGCTACACCTTC.

The V gene is TRBV20-1, the J gene TRBJ1-6; tentative D call: TRBD1 (5 bases). Trimming pared 3 bases from V and 5 bases from J, leaving 11 bases between. Germline CDR1 reads DFQATT; CDR2 reads SNEGSKA (reference sequence). This CDR3 comprises 14 residues. The CDR3 protein is CSARGAGNNSPLHF. The CDR3 DNA sequence: TGCAGTGCTAGGGGCGCAGGGAATAATTCACCCCTCCACTTT.

This clonotype occurred a few times. This chain links TRBV5-6 with TRBJ2-6; TRBD1 matches at 10 bases. Germline V gene lookup returns CDR1 SGHDT and CDR2 YYEEEE. The CDR3 loop spans 17 amino acids. V dropped 3 bases and J dropped 2; count of bases not matched to a gene: 5. As DNA, the CDR3 is TGTGCCAGCAGCTCCCGACAGGGGGCGCCTGGGGCCAACGTCCTGACTTTC. Amino acids: CASSSRQGAPGANVLTF.

This rearrangement joins TRBV4-1 to TRBJ1-1; TRBD1 aligns across 7 bases. CDR3 length: 16 amino acids. CDR1 is MGHRA and CDR2 is YSYEKL in the germline V gene. Losses at the gene ends were 6 bases for V and 3 bases for J; bases not matched to a gene: 13. The CDR3 is CASRPSVGGGYTEAFF. CDR3 in DNA: TGCGCCAGCAGACCGTCGGTGGGAGGGGGCTACACTGAAGCTTTCTTT.

In its sample, this clonotype was seen a few times. The chain links TRBV7-3 to TRBJ2-5; 9 bases agree with TRBD1. The CDR3 totals 16 residues. V was pared by 2 bases and J by 5 bases, with 9 bases of the junction left unmatched. Germline V CDR1 and CDR2: SGHTA, FQGTGA. The CDR3 region is CASSLGPTGGQETQYF. CDR3 coding DNA: TGTGCCAGCAGCTTAGGCCCGACAGGGGGGCAGGAGACCCAGTACTTC. Together with reference TRBV7-3 and TRBJ2-5, the CDR3 gives the full variable domain: GAGVSQTPSNKVTEKGKYVELRCDPISGHTALYWYRQSLGQGPEFLIYFQGTGAADDSGLPNDRFFAVRPEGSVSTLKIQRTERGDSAVYLCASSLGPTGGQETQYFGPGTRLLVL.

V is TRBV12-5 and J is TRBJ2-5, with D unclear. This CDR3 is built from 11 residues. The germline V gene has CDR1 LGHNT and CDR2 FRNRAP. The germline V and J ends were trimmed by 5 bases and 5 bases, with 6 bases remaining between them. CDR3 coding DNA: TGTGCTAGTGGTCCTCGGGAGACCCAGTACTTC. It codes for CASGPRETQYF.

The chain couples TRBV24-1 to TRBJ2-6; D ambiguous. Germline V gene lookup returns CDR1 KGHDR and CDR2 SFDVKD. With 3 bases removed from V and 3 bases from J, the gap between germline ends came to 8 bases. The CDR3 consists of 15 residues. The CDR3 here is CATSDGRNGANVLTF. The CDR3 nucleotides are TGTGCCACCAGTGATGGCAGGAATGGGGCCAACGTCCTGACTTTC.

This clonotype was seen repeatedly, ten times or more. The chain is built from TRBV5-1 and TRBJ2-2, with 8 bases that match TRBD2. Germline assignment: CDR1 SGHRS and CDR2 YFSETQ. The CDR3 extends over 15 amino acids. V gave up 7 bases and J gave up 6 bases; unmatched junction bases: 11. The CDR3: CASYRAGVIPGELFF. As DNA, the CDR3 is TGCGCCAGCTACAGAGCGGGGGTGATCCCCGGGGAGCTGTTTTTT.

This clonotype was detected many times. This sequence joins TRBV7-2 and TRBJ2-3; a possible D gene is TRBD1 (7 bases). The CDR3 totals 16 residues. Deletions cut 0 bases from V and 3 bases from J, with 13 bases between. In germline, CDR1 is SGHTA, CDR2 FQGNSA. CDR3 DNA sequence: TGTGCCAGCAGCTTAGCCGCGACAGGGAGGACAGATACGCAGTATTTT. Translating it yields CASSLAATGRTDTQYF.

There are a few counts of this clonotype. The chain recombines TRBV4-2 with TRBJ2-1; TRBD1 might be the D (5 bases). V shed 5 bases and J shed 3 bases, with 11 bases lying between them. Germline loops: CDR1 LGHNA, CDR2 YNFKEQ. CDR3 length: 14 amino acids. CDR3 sequence reads: CASSSRVNYNEQFF. In nucleotides, the CDR3 is TGTGCCAGCAGCTCCAGGGTTAACTACAATGAGCAGTTCTTC.

This clonotype was found a few times. The chain joins TRBV12-3 or TRBV12-4 to TRBJ1-6; perhaps TRBD1 as D (5 bases). This CDR3 contains 22 residues. Trimming took off 4 bases at V and 8 bases at J, with 36 bases between the two ends. The chain's CDR3 is CASSYHYSLGELGRRDHSPLHF. As DNA, the CDR3 is TGTGCCAGCAGTTACCATTACTCTTTGGGTGAGCTGGGCAGGAGGGACCATTCACCCCTCCACTTT.

The chain is built from TRBV7-2 and TRBJ1-6; D is unclear. Germline V gene sequence: CDR1 SGHTA, CDR2 FQGNSA. Trimming shortened V by 1 base and J by 14 bases, and 15 bases separated the two germline ends. The CDR3 runs to 14 residues. The CDR3 bases are TGTGCCAGCAGCTTAGGCGGCTTCAACGTCGCCCTCCACTTT. Translated: CASSLGGFNVALHF.

This clonotype turned up a few times. The chain recombines TRBV7-2 with TRBJ2-7; TRBD1 aligns across 8 bases. Germline V gives CDR1 SGHTA, CDR2 FQGNSA. CDR3 length: 14 amino acids. The junction had 8 bases not matched to a gene; V was cut back by 3 bases and J by 7 bases. The CDR3 DNA follows: TGTGCCAGCAGCTTCGGCCAGGGGGCGAAGGAGCAGTACTTC. Amino acid sequence: CASSFGQGAKEQYF.

The rearrangement links TRBV5-1 to TRBJ2-3, with 8 positions matching TRBD1. The germline CDR1 and CDR2 sequences are SGHRS and YFSETQ. This CDR3 is built from 17 residues. V trimming: 8 bases; J trimming: 4 bases; junction bases outside the gene matches: 18. In DNA, the CDR3 is TGCGCCAGGTCCGGGACAGGATTTTATGGGTCTGCAGATACGCAGTATTTT. Residues: CARSGTGFYGSADTQYF.

The chain couples TRBV12-3 or TRBV12-4 to TRBJ2-5; TRBD1 aligns across 7 bases. The CDR3 runs 13 residues. The junction had 5 bases not matched to a gene; V was cut back by 5 bases and J by 5 bases. CDR3 nucleotides: TGTGCCAGCAGTAGGGGGCCCCGGGAGACCCAGTACTTC. This encodes CASSRGPRETQYF.

This clonotype turned up a few times. The chain joins TRBV29-1 to TRBJ2-5; D possibly corresponds to TRBD1 (5 bases). The CDR3 loop spans 13 amino acids. Between the trimmed V and J ends, which lost 6 bases and 4 bases, there was a span of 15 bases. Germline V gives CDR1 SQVTM, CDR2 ANQGSEA. The CDR3 sequence is CSVLGYRGETQYF. In DNA form, the CDR3 reads TGCAGCGTCCTAGGTTATAGGGGAGAGACCCAGTACTTC.

The CDR3 sequence: CASSLARLRFPENEKLFF. The CDR3, as DNA: TGTGCCAGCAGTTTAGCTAGATTAAGGTTCCCGGAGAATGAAAAACTGTTTTTT. V and J are TRBV12-3 or TRBV12-4 and TRBJ1-4; no clear D gene. Trimming took off 0 bases at V and 5 bases at J, with 19 bases between the two ends. The CDR3 contains 18 residues.

This clonotype was found a few times. The chain couples TRBV4-2 to TRBJ2-7; D may match TRBD1 or TRBD2 (5 bases each). This CDR3 region has 14 residues. V was cut by 1 base and J by 4 bases, with 11 bases left in between. Germline V gene data show CDR1 as LGHNA and CDR2 as YNFKEQ. For the CDR3, the DNA is TGTGCCAGCAGCCAAGGGCAGGGAGATTACGAGCAGTACGTC. Translated: CASSQGQGDYEQYV.

V usage is TRBV20-1 and J usage is TRBJ2-7, with D perhaps TRBD1 (5 bases). The germline V gene has CDR1 DFQATT and CDR2 SNEGSKA (reference sequence). The CDR3 covers 12 residues. Trimming cost V 5 bases and J 5 bases, with 13 bases left between them. CDR3 sequence reads: CSASQGAHEQYF. The CDR3, as DNA: TGCAGTGCTTCTCAGGGTGCCCACGAGCAGTACTTC.

The rearrangement links TRBV7-9 to TRBJ2-7; D not certain. The V gene's germline CDR1 is SEHNR and CDR2 FQNEAQ (reference sequence). The CDR3 extends over 14 amino acids. V was pared by 4 bases and J by 7 bases, with 17 bases between. The CDR3 reads CASSSREFALEQYF. CDR3 DNA sequence: TGTGCCAGCAGCTCTAGGGAATTTGCTCTGGAGCAGTACTTC.

The chain recombines TRBV7-2 with TRBJ2-7; tentatively, D is TRBD2 (6 bases). V lost 5 bases, J lost 5 bases, and 16 bases lay in between. This CDR3 comprises 14 residues. Germline V gene data show CDR1 as SGHTA and CDR2 as FQGNSA. CDR3 amino acids: CASSMTSRIHEQYF. CDR3 in DNA: TGTGCCAGCAGCATGACTAGTAGAATACACGAGCAGTACTTC.

This chain joins TRBV7-8 and TRBJ1-5; D remains unclear. V lost 8 bases to trimming and J lost 2 bases, with 10 bases between them. The CDR3 consists of 13 residues. The germline V gene encodes CDR1 SGHVS and CDR2 FQNEAQ. CDR3 amino acids: CASASEGNQPQHF. The CDR3 coding sequence is TGTGCCAGCGCCTCGGAGGGCAATCAGCCCCAGCATTTT.

The chain has TRBV10-3 and TRBJ2-7, with 7 positions matching TRBD2. CDR3 size: 16 residues. Germline V gene sequence: CDR1 ENHRY, CDR2 SYGVKD. Trimming removed 3 bases from V and 5 bases from J; junction bases left unmatched: 13. The CDR3 region has the DNA TGTGCCATCAGTGACTGGGGGGGAGGGGATTTCCACGAGCAGTACTTC. This encodes CAISDWGGGDFHEQYF.

The chain combines TRBV11-3 with TRBJ2-2; D is unresolved. Per germline, CDR1 SGHNT and CDR2 YENEEA. The V and J ends lost 4 bases and 5 bases respectively, with 8 bases between them. The CDR3 has 13 amino acids. Written as DNA, the CDR3 is TGTGCCAGCAGCTCCGATGGGACCGGGGAGCTGTTTTTT. It encodes CASSSDGTGELFF. Together with reference TRBV11-3 and TRBJ2-2, the CDR3 gives the full variable domain: EAGVVQSPRYKIIEKKQPVAFWCNPISGHNTLYWYLQNLGQGPELLIRYENEEAVDDSQLPKDRFSAERLKGVDSTLKIQPAELGDSAVYLCASSSDGTGELFFGEGSRLTVL.

This clonotype was picked up many times. V is TRBV11-3 and J is TRBJ2-2; D may be TRBD1 (6 bases). Trimming stripped 7 bases from V and 3 bases from J, with 21 bases between. There are 17 residues in the CDR3. Looked up from germline, CDR1 is SGHNT and CDR2 is YENEEA. CDR3 amino acids: CASKKQGPDLDTGELFF. The CDR3, as DNA: TGTGCCAGCAAAAAACAGGGTCCCGACCTGGACACCGGGGAGCTGTTTTTT.

This clonotype turned up a few times. The V gene is TRBV6-6, the J gene TRBJ1-2; D is unclear. CDR1 and CDR2 (germline): MNHNY, SVGAGI (reference sequence). Trimming stripped 1 base from V and 6 bases from J, with 9 bases between. The CDR3 is made up of 13 amino acids. This chain's CDR3 is CASSYFGGDGYTF. CDR3 nucleotide sequence: TGTGCCAGCAGTTACTTTGGAGGCGATGGCTACACCTTC.

In its sample, this clonotype was seen many times. V usage is TRBV4-1 and J usage is TRBJ2-3; TRBD2 aligns across 8 bases. This CDR3 has 17 amino acids. V lost 0 bases, J lost 0 bases, and 5 bases stayed unmatched. The germline V gene has CDR1 MGHRA and CDR2 YSYEKL. In DNA form, the CDR3 reads TGCGCCAGCAGCCAAGATTTTACTAGCGGTAGCACAGATACGCAGTATTTT. Encoded protein: CASSQDFTSGSTDTQYF.

The chain uses TRBV12-3 or TRBV12-4 and TRBJ2-2, with D perhaps TRBD2 (6 bases). The V and J ends lost 8 bases and 0 bases respectively, with 16 bases between them. This CDR3 region has 16 residues. Written as DNA, the CDR3 is TGTGCCAGCCGAAGGGGAAGACTAGCGAACACCGGGGAGCTGTTTTTT. Amino acids: CASRRGRLANTGELFF.